What follows describes a single T cell receptor (beta chain). Its specificity is unknown. The junction differs from germline at one of its ends, possibly a read error. The record originates from a study of blood T cells in healthy people across ages. General study points: The unsorted PBMCs prevented any conclusive comparison of naive versus antigen-experienced cells.

Healthy Russian Caucasian donors spanned ages about 6 to 95 years. Each sample yielded at least 6 million isolated PBMCs. This CDR3 is 16 amino acids long. Germline CDR1 reads SGHVS; CDR2 reads FQNEAQ. With a J-beta primer mix and a sample-barcoded 5' primer, a second PCR ran about 7 to 11 cycles. TCRdb processed the 5' RACE reads anew with MiXCR; each CDR3 protein has one entry. The repertoire holds about 640,000 distinct CDR3 sequences, roughly 30% seen once, with 15% to 19% in the top ten. The sample taken for sequencing was blood. This rearrangement joins TRBV7-8 to TRBJ2-3, with D possibly being TRBD1 (5 bases). The TCR originated in an elderly woman in good health. CDR3 sequence (DNA): TGTGCCAGCAGCTTAGATGGTAGTGGGGCCACAGATATGCAGTATTTT. It encodes CASSLDGSGATDMQYF.